This T cell receptor beta chain was retrieved from a study of CD8 T cells in ankylosing spondylitis. V was trimmed by 3 bases and J by 6 bases, leaving 10 bases between them. CDR3 length: 12 amino acids. Germline V gene data show CDR1 as DFQATT and CDR2 as SNEGSKA (reference sequence). TCRdb reprocessed the 5' RACE reads via MiXCR and lists one record per CDR3 protein. The sample lists about 750,000 distinct CDR3 sequences; under 20% were seen once. Whole-study results and caveats: A TCR beta motif of about 8 highly homologous variants appeared characteristic of ankylosing spondylitis blood.

Worth noting for this clonotype: Its cognate antigen is unknown.

The gene calls are TRBV20-1 and TRBJ2-3; D may be TRBD2 (5 bases). Material for sequencing was blood, either unsorted or a sorted T cell fraction (not recorded which). The receptor's source is a male donor with ankylosing spondylitis. The CDR3 coding sequence is TGCAGTGCTAGCGGGATAGGGGATACGCAGTATTTT. This translates into CSASGIGDTQYF.